This T cell receptor beta chain stems from a study of CXCR3-negative and CXCR3-positive naive CD8 T cells (dated by TCRdb to between 2018 and 2020). Study-wide context: In total, some 130 million TRB reads were obtained, corresponding to roughly 1.5 +/- 0.3 million reads per library. The diversity and physicochemical repertoire analyses included 11 donors pooled from two independent experiments. The TRBV-TRBJ cluster analysis covered naive subsets from roughly 5 donors and memory cells from 3 donors. Overall results and qualifications from the work: Both naive subsets had comparably high repertoire diversity, while memory CD8+ T cells had much lower repertoire diversity. Because surface CD5, which is linked to self-reactivity in mice, was comparable between the naive subsets, TCR interaction strength was also inferred from TRB CDR3 physicochemical properties. Within the same donor, TRBV-TRBJ usage looked similar between naive CXCR3-negative and CXCR3-positive cells, but memory cells had distinct patterns. Freshly isolated PBMCs were used for most assays because CXCR3 expression partially decreased after cryopreservation.

To note about this clonotype: What antigen it recognizes has not been identified.

TCRdb lists the instrument as NextSeq 550. The Human TCR Profiling Kit (MiLaboratory) was used to prepare UMI-labeled 5' RACE TRB cDNA libraries. The full amount of extracted RNA was used for cDNA synthesis, and the full amount of resulting cDNA was used for PCR amplification. Libraries were prepared in parallel with an identical number of PCR cycles. In the authors' own workflow: About 53,000 +/- 9,400 unique UMI-labeled TRB cDNA molecules per library were extracted with MIGEC and MiXCR, with at least two reads per UMI required. An average of approximately 40,000 +/- 10,000 functional in-frame TRB CDR3 nucleotide clonotypes without stop codons was found per library. Diversity metrics, including normalized Shannon-Wiener and Chao1, were computed in VDJtools after downsampling to 5000 UMI-labeled TRB molecules per sample. For the central five CDR3 residues, VDJtools calculated physicochemical properties weighted by clonotype size, namely interaction energy, strength, volume and Kidera factor 4. Reads reprocessed by TCRdb are summarized as one entry per CDR3 protein sequence, and DNA is absent. The V and J calls shown here were made by TCRdb, not taken from the authors' results. This sample's clone table shows approximately 20,000 distinct CDR3 sequences. The top ten clonotypes cover around a fifth of the sample.

Taken from the germline V gene, the CDR1 and CDR2 loops are SGHDN and FVKESK. The CDR3 spans 14 residues, from the cysteine through the phenylalanine. No coding sequence is recorded. Each CD8+ T cell subset was flow-sorted in triplicate, and some 310,000 cells per subset were placed directly into RLT lysis buffer. Peripheral blood mononuclear cells were isolated from buffy coats by standard density gradient centrifugation. An RNeasy Mini Kit was used to extract total RNA from the sorted cells. The clonotype originates from a human donor in good health. Some clones in this sample may be carry-over from other donors' samples. Rearrangement joined TRBV14 to TRBJ1-4; TCRdb's D gene call, TRBD1, goes unchecked for lack of DNA. Sequencing was carried out using memory CD8+ T cells from blood. What the cell subset or site label conveys for this sample: conventional CD8+ memory T cells (TMEM), sorted as controls. CDR3 protein: CASSLGQGVEKLFF.